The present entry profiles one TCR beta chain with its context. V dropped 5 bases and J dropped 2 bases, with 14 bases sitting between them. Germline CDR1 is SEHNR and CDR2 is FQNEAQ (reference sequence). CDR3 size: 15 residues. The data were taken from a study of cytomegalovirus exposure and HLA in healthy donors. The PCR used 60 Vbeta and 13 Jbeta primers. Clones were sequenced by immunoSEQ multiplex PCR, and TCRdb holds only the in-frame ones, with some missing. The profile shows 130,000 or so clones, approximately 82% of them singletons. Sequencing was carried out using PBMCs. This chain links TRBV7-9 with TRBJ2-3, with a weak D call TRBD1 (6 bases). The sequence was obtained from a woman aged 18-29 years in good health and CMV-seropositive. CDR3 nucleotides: TGTGCCAGCAGCCGGGTTGGGGGCAACACAGATACGCAGTATTTT. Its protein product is CASSRVGGNTDTQYF.